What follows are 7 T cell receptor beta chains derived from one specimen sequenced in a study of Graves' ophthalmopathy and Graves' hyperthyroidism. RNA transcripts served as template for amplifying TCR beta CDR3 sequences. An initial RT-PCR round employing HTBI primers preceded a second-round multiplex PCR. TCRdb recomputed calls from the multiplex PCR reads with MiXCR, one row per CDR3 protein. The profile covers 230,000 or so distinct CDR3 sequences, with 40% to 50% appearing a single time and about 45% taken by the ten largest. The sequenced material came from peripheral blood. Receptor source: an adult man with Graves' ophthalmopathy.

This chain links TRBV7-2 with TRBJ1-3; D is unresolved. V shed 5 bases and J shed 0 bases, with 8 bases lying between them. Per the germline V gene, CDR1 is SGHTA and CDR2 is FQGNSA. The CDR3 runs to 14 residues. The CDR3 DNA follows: TGTGCCAGCAGCCCGGGCCACTCTGGAAACACCATATATTTT. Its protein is CASSPGHSGNTIYF.

The CDR3 region is CASSPDSKHEQYF. The CDR3 DNA sequence: TGTGCCAGCAGTCCCGATAGCAAACACGAGCAGTACTTC. The rearrangement uses TRBV2 and TRBJ2-7; no definite D call. The CDR3 totals 13 residues. Trimming shortened V by 5 bases and J by 5 bases, and 13 bases separated the two germline ends. Germline assignment: CDR1 SNHLY and CDR2 FYNNEI.

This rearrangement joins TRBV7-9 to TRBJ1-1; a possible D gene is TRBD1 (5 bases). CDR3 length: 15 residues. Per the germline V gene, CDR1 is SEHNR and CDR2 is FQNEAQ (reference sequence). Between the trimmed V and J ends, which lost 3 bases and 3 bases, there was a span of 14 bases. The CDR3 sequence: CASSLARGDDTEAFF. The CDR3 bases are TGTGCCAGCAGCTTGGCCCGGGGGGATGACACTGAAGCTTTCTTT.

This chain's CDR3 is CASSPGLNTGANVLTF. DNA for the CDR3: TGTGCCAGCAGCCCGGGCCTGAACACTGGGGCCAACGTCCTGACTTTC. V gene TRBV7-8 combines with J gene TRBJ2-6; D ambiguous. The CDR3 totals 16 residues. V was cut by 5 bases and J by 2 bases, with 13 bases left in between. Per germline, CDR1 SGHVS and CDR2 FQNEAQ. The full variable domain, completed using reference TRBV7-8 and TRBJ2-6, is GAGVSQSPRYKVAKRGQDVALRCDPISGHVSLFWYQQALGQGPEFLTYFQNEAQLDKSGLPSDRFFAERPEGSVSTLKIQRTQQEDSAVYLCASSPGLNTGANVLTFGAGSRLTVL.

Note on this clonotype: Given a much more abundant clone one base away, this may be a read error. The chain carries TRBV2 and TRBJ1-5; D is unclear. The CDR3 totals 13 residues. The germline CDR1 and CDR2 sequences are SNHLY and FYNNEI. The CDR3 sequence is CASSEGFGRPQHF. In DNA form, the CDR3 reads TGTGCCAGCAGCGAAGGCTTTGGCCGGCCCCAGCATTTT.

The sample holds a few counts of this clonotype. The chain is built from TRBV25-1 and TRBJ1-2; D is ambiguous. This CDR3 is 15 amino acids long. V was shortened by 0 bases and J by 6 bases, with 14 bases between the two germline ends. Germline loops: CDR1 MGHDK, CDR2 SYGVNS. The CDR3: CASSEYSGGKDGYTF. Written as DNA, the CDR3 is TGTGCCAGCAGTGAATATTCAGGTGGGAAGGATGGCTACACCTTC.

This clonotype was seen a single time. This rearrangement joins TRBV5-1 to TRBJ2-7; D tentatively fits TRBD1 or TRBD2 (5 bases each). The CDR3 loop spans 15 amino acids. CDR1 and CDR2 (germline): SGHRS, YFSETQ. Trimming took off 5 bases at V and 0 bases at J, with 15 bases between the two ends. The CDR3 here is CASRLGTESSYEQYF. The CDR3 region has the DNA TGCGCCAGCAGACTCGGGACGGAAAGCTCCTACGAGCAGTACTTC.